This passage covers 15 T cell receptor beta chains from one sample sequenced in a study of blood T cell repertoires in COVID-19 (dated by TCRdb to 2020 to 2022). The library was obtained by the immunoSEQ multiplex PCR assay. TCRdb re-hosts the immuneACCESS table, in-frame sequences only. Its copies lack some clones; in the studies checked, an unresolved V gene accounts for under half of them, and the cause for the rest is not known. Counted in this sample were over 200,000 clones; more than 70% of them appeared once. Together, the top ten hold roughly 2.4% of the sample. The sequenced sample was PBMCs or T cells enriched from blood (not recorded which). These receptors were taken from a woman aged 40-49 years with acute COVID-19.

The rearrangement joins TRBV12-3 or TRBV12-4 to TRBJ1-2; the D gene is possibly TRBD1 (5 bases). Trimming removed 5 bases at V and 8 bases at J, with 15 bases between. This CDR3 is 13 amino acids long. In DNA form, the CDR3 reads TGTGCCAGCAGTCCGCAGTACGGACACGGCTACACCTTC. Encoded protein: CASSPQYGHGYTF.

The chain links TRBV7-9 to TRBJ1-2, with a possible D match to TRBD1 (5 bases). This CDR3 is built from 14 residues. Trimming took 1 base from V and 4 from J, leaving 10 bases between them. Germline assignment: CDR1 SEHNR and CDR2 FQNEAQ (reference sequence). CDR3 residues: CASSLGGTVYGYTF. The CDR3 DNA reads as TGTGCCAGCAGCTTAGGCGGGACGGTCTATGGCTACACCTTC.

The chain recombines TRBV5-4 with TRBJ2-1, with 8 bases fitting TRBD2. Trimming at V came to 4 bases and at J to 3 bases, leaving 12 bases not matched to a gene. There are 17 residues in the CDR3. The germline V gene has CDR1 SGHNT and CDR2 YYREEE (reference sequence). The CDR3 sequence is CASSGTKRELLYNEQFF. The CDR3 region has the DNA TGTGCCAGCAGCGGAACGAAGCGGGAGTTGCTCTACAATGAGCAGTTCTTC.

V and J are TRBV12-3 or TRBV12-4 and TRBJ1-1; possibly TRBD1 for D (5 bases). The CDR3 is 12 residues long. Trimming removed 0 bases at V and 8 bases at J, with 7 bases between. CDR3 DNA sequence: TGTGCCAGCAGTTTAGCCGCAGGGGAAGCTTTCTTT. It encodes CASSLAAGEAFF.

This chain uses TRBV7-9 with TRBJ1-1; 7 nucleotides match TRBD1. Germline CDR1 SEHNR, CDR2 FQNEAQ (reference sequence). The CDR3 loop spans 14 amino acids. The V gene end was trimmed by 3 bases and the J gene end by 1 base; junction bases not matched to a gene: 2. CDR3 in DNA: TGTGCCAGCAGCTTGGGACAGCAGAACACTGAAGCTTTCTTT. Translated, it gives CASSLGQQNTEAFF. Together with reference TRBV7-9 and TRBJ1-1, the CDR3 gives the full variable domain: DTGVSQNPRHKITKRGQNVTFRCDPISEHNRLYWYRQTLGQGPEFLTYFQNEAQLEKSRLLSDRFSAERPKGSFSTLEIQRTEQGDSAMYLCASSLGQQNTEAFFGQGTRLTVV.

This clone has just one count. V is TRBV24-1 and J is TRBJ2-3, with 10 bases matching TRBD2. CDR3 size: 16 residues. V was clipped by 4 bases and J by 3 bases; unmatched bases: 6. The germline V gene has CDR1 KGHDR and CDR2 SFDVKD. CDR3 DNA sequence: TGTGCCACCAGTGACCTCACTAGCGGGAAGACAGATACGCAGTATTTT. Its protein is CATSDLTSGKTDTQYF.

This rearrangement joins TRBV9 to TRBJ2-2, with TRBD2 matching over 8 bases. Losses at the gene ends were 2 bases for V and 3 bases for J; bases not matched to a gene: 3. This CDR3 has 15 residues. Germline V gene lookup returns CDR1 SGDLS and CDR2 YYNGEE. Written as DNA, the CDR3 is TGTGCCAGCAGCGTCAGCGGGGGATACACCGGGGAGCTGTTTTTT. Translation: CASSVSGGYTGELFF.

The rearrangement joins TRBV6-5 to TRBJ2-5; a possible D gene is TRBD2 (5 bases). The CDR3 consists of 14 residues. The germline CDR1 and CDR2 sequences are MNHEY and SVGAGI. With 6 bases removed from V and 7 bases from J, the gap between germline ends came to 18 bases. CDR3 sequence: CASRPPGGYGTQYF. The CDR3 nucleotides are TGTGCCAGCAGACCCCCTGGCGGGTACGGGACCCAGTACTTC.

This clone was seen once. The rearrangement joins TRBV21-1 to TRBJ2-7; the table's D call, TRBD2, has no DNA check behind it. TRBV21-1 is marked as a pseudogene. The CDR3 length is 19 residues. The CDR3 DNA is TGTGCCAGAGGGAGTTCCGGGACTAGCGGGAGTCTCAATATCTACGAGCAGTACGTC. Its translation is CARGSSGTSGSLNIYEQYV.

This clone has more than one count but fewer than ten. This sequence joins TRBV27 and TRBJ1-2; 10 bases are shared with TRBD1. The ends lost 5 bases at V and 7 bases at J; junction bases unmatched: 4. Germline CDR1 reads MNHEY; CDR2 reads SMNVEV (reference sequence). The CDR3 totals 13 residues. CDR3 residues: CASSAWTGGGYTF. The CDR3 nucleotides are TGTGCCAGCAGTGCCTGGACAGGGGGTGGCTACACCTTC.

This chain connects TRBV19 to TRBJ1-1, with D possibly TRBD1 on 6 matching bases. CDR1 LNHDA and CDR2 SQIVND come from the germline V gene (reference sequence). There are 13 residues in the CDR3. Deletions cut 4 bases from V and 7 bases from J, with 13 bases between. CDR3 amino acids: CASSTQGQFEAFF. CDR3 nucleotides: TGTGCCAGTAGTACACAAGGACAGTTTGAAGCTTTCTTT.

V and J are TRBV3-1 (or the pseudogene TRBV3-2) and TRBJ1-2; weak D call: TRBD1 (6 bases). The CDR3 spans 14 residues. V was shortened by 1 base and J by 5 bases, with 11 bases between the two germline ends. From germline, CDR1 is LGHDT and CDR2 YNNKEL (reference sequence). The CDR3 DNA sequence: TGTGCCAGCAGCCAAGTCAGGGGCCAATATGGCTACACCTTC. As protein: CASSQVRGQYGYTF.

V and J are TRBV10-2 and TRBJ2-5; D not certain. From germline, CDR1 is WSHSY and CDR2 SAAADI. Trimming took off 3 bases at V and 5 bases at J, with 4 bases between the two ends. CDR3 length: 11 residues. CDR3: CASSDRETQYF. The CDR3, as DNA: TGCGCCAGCAGTGATCGGGAGACCCAGTACTTC.

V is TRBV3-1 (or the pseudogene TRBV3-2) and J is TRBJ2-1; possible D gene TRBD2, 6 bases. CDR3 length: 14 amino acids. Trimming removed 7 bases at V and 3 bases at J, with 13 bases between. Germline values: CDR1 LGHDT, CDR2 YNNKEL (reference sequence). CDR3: CASKPRLVYNEQFF. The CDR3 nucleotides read TGTGCCAGCAAACCAAGACTAGTCTACAATGAGCAGTTCTTC.

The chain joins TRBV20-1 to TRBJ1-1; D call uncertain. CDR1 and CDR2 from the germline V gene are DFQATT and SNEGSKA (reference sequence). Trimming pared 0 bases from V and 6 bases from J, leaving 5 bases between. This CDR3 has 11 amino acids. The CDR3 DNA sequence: TGCAGTGCTAGAGACGAGGCTGAAGCTTTCTTT. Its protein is CSARDEAEAFF.